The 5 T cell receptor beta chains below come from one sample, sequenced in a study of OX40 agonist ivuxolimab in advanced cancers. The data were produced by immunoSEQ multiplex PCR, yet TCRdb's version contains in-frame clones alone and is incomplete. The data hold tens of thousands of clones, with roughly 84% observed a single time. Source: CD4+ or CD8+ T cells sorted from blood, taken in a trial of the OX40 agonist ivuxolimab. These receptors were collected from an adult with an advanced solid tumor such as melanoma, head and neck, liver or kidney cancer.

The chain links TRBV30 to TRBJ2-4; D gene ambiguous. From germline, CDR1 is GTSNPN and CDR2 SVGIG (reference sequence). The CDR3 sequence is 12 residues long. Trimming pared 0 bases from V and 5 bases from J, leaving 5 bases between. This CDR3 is CAWSVGENIQYF. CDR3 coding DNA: TGTGCCTGGAGTGTTGGGGAAAACATTCAGTACTTC.

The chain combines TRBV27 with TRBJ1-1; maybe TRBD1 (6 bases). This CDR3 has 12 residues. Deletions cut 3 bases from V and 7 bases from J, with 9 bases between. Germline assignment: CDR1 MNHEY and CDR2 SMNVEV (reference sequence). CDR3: CASSFATGEAFF. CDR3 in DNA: TGTGCCAGCAGTTTCGCGACAGGTGAAGCTTTCTTT.

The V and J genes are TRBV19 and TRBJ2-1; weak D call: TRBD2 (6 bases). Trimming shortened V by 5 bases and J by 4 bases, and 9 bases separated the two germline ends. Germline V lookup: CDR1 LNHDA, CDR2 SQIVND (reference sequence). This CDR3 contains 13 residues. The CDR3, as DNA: TGTGCCAGTAGTGCCGGACTATACAATGAGCAGTTCTTC. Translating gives CASSAGLYNEQFF.

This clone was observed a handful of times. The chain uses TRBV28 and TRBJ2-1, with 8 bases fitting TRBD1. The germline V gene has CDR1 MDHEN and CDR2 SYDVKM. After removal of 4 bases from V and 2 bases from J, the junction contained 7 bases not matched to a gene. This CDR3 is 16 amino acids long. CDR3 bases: TGTGCCAGCAGTTCAGGGACAGGTCAGACCTACAATGAGCAGTTCTTC. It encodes CASSSGTGQTYNEQFF.

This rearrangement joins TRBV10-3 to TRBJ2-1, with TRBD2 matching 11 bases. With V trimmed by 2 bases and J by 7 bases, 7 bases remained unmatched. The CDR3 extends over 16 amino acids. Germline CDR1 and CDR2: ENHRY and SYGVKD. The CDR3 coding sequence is TGTGCCATCAGTGAGAGGGGACTAGCGGAAGGGAATGAGCAGTTCTTC. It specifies CAISERGLAEGNEQFF.